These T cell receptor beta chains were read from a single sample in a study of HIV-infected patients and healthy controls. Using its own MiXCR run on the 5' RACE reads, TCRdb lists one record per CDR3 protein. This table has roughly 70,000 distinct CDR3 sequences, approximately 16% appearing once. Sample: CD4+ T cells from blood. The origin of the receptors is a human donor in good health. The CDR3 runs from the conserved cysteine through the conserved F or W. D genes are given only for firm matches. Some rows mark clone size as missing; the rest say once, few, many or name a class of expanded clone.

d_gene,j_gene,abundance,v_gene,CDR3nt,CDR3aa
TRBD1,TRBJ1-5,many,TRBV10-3,TGTGCCGTCGGACAGGACGGACAGCCCCAGCATTTT,CAVGQDGQPQHF
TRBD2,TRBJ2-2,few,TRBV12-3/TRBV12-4,TGTGCCAGCAGTTTACGGACTAGCGGGCGCGCCGGGGAGCTGTTTTTT,CASSLRTSGRAGELFF
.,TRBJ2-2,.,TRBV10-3,TGTGCCAGCAGACAGGATCTTGCCGGGGAGCTGTTTTTT,CASRQDLAGELFF
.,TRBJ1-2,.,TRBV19,TGTGCCAGTAGTATCCCCGGGGGAGGCTACACCTTC,CASSIPGGGYTF
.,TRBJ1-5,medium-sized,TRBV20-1,TGCAGTGCTAGAGATCGGGGGTTCAATCAGCCCCAGCATTTT,CSARDRGFNQPQHF
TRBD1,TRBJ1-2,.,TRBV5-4,TGTGCCAGCAGGGGCTTCCGGGACAGGGGAAGAGGTGGCTACACCTTC,CASRGFRDRGRGGYTF
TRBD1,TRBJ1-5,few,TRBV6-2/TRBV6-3,TGTGCCAGCAGGGAGCAGGGGGCTGGCAATCAGCCCCAGCATTTT,CASREQGAGNQPQHF
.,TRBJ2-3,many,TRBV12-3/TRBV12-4,TGTGCCATAAGGATGACGGTATGGAGCACAGATACGCAGTATTTT,CAIRMTVWSTDTQYF
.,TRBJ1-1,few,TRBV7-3,TGTGCCAGCAGCTTATCTAGGGGGGGGAACACTGAAGCTTTCTTT,CASSLSRGGNTEAFF
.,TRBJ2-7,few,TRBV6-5,TGTGCCAGCAGTTACCGGGGGCCCAACGAGCAGTACTTC,CASSYRGPNEQYF
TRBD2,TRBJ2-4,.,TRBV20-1,TGCAGTGCTCACGCGGGGGACGGGAACATTCAGTACTTC,CSAHAGDGNIQYF
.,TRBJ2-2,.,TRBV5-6,TGTGCCAGCAGCTTGCCAAAACAGGCGGTCACCGGGGAGCTGTTTTTT,CASSLPKQAVTGELFF
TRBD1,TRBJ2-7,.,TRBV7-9,TGTGCCGGCAGCACCACCGGGACAGGGGCCGAGCAGCAGTACTTC,CAGSTTGTGAEQQYF
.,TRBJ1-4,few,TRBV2,TGTGCCAGCAGTGATCGACAGCCACTGCTTAATGAAAAACTGTTTTTT,CASSDRQPLLNEKLFF
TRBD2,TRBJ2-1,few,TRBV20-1,TGCAGTGTCGTTAGCGGGAGGTACGACAATGAGCAGTTCTTC,CSVVSGRYDNEQFF
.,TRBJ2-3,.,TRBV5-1,TGCGCCAGCAGCTTGGCGTACCTTCTGGGCGGGATGGCAGATACGCAGTATTTT,CASSLAYLLGGMADTQYF
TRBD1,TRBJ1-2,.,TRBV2,TGTGCCAGCAGTGAAGGGACAGGGTATGGCTACACCTTC,CASSEGTGYGYTF
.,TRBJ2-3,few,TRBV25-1,TGTGCCAGCGGTTCAGATACGCAGTATTTT,CASGSDTQYF
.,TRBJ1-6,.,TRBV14,TGTGCCAGCAGCCAAGGTCAGGGAGGCTCACCCCTCCACTTT,CASSQGQGGSPLHF
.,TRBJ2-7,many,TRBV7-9,TGTGCCAGCAGCTTAGTAGTCGAAAAGCAGTACTTC,CASSLVVEKQYF
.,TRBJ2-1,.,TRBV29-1,TGCAGCGTCGAACGCGGGTTAGGGACCTACAATGAGCAGTTCTTC,CSVERGLGTYNEQFF
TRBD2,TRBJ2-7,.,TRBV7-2,TGTGCCAGCAGCTTAGGGGTAGCGGGCGTCTACGAGCAGTACTTC,CASSLGVAGVYEQYF
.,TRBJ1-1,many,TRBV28,TGTGCCAGCAGCCCAGCGGGGCAGGGTAAAGCTTTCTTT,CASSPAGQGKAFF
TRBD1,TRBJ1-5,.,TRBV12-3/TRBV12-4,TGTGCCAGCAGAAAAGGGACAGTTCAGCCCCAGCATTTT,CASRKGTVQPQHF
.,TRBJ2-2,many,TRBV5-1,TGCGCCAGCAGCCGCCAGGGGTTCACCGGGGAGCTGTTTTTT,CASSRQGFTGELFF
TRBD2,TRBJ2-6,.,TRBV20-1,TGCAGTGCTAGCCCGGGACTAGCGGGGGGGCCTGTTTCTGGGGCCAACGTCCTGACTTTC,CSASPGLAGGPVSGANVLTF
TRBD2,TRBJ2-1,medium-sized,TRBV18,TGTGCCAGCTCAAGAATATGGACTAGCGGGACAGTCTACAATGAGCAGTTCTTC,CASSRIWTSGTVYNEQFF
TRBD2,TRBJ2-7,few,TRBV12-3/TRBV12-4,TGTGCCAGCAGCGAGAGCGGGAGCTCCTTCTACGAGCAGTACTTC,CASSESGSSFYEQYF
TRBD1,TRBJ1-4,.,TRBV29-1,TGCAGCGTTACAGGGGCGGGGGAAAAACTGTTTTTT,CSVTGAGEKLFF
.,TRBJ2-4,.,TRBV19,TGTGCCAGTAGTATACGGACACAATACCTAGCCAAAAACATTCAGTACTTC,CASSIRTQYLAKNIQYF
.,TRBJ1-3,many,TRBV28,TGTGCCAGCAGTTTACTAGCCGGGGCTACGGGAAACACCATATATTTT,CASSLLAGATGNTIYF
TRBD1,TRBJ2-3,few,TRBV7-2,TGTGCCAGCAGCTTAGCGCATACAGGGGGCCAGCTTACGCAGTATTTT,CASSLAHTGGQLTQYF
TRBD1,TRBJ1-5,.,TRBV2,TGTGCCAGCGGGGGACAGCCGAATCAGCCCCAGCATTTT,CASGGQPNQPQHF
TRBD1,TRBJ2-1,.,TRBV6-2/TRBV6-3,TGTGCCAGCAGTAACCCGGGACAGGGGAGGAATGAGCAGTTCTTC,CASSNPGQGRNEQFF
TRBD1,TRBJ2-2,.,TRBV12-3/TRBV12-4,TGTGCCAGCAGTCCGGGATTACAGGGGCAGAACACCGGGGAGCTGTTTTTT,CASSPGLQGQNTGELFF
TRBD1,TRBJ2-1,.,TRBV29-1,TGCAGCGGGGCAACAGGGGGAACATACAATGAGCAGTTCTTC,CSGATGGTYNEQFF
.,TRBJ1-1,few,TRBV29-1,TGCAGCGTTGAAAGAGGTGAAGCTTTCTTT,CSVERGEAFF
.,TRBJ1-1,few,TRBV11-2,TGTGCCAGCAGCTTGACAGGCCAGGGGACTGAAGCTTTCTTT,CASSLTGQGTEAFF
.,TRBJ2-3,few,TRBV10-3,TGTGCCGGACACAGGACTCAAGAACCCGAGGTCGTGAGGTCAGATACGCAGTATTTT,CAGHRTQEPEVVRSDTQYF
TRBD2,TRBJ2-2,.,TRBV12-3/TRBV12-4,TGTGCCAGCAGGACTAGCGGGACGACCGGGGAGCTGTTTTTT,CASRTSGTTGELFF
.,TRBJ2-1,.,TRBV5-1,TGCGCCAGCAGCTTAAGGGGGAGTGAGTACAATGAGCAGTTCTTC,CASSLRGSEYNEQFF
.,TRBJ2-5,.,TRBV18,TGTGCCAGCTCACCTAGAGGAGTGGGTGAGACCCAGTACTTC,CASSPRGVGETQYF
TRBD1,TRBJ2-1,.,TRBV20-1,TGCAGTGCTAGACGGACAGGGATTCGGGAGCAGTTCTTC,CSARRTGIREQFF
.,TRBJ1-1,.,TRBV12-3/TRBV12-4,TGTGCCAGCAGGGCCCCAACCTTGAACACTGAAGCTTTCTTT,CASRAPTLNTEAFF
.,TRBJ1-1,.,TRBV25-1,TGTGCCAGCAGTGAATCTCCCGTGCGGGGAAGAGGACCGGGCCCTGAAGCTTTCTTT,CASSESPVRGRGPGPEAFF
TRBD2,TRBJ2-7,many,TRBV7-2,TGTGCCAGCAGCTTAGGGTATAGCGGGAGGCTCGGCTACGAGCAGTACTTC,CASSLGYSGRLGYEQYF
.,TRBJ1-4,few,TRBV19,TGTGCCAGTACGGGAAGACAGCATGAAAAACTGTTTTTT,CASTGRQHEKLFF
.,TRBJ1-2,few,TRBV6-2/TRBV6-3,TGTGCCAGCAGTGGTGGACTCTCCGGACGGTATGGCTACACCTTC,CASSGGLSGRYGYTF
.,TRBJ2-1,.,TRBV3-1,TGTGCCAGCAGCCAAGCCCAGGAGCAGATCTTC,CASSQAQEQIF